These 23 T cell receptor beta chains originate from one sample sequenced in a study of blood T cell repertoires in COVID-19. TCRdb's copy holds only in-frame clones and misses some; the assay was immunoSEQ multiplex PCR. The table has 250,000 or so clones, approximately 82% seen once. Sequencing was performed on peripheral blood. The receptors originated from a woman older than 75 with acute or convalescent COVID-19.

This chain connects TRBV7-2 to TRBJ1-1, with 9 bases matching TRBD1. The CDR3 runs 15 residues. CDR1 and CDR2 (germline): SGHTA, FQGNSA. V dropped 5 bases and J dropped 2; count of bases not matched to a gene: 6. The CDR3 reads CASSVRQGGNTEAFF. As DNA, the CDR3 is TGTGCCAGCAGCGTCCGACAGGGGGGAAACACTGAAGCTTTCTTT.

The CDR3 reads CSVSRGEKLFF. DNA for the CDR3: TGCAGCGTCTCCAGGGGGGAAAAACTGTTTTTT. The chain links TRBV29-1 to TRBJ1-4; 7 bases line up with TRBD1. CDR3 size: 11 residues. Trimming cost V 6 bases and J 8 bases; bases outside gene matches: 3. Germline-derived CDR1 and CDR2 are SQVTM and ANQGSEA. The variable domain in full, completed from reference TRBV29-1 and TRBJ1-4, reads SAVISQKPSRDICQRGTSLTIQCQVDSQVTMMFWYRQQPGQSLTLIATANQGSEATYESGFVIDKFPISRPNLTFSTLTVSNMSPEDSSIYLCSVSRGEKLFFGSGTQLSVL.

This clone showed up just a few times. The gene calls are TRBV7-2 and TRBJ1-3; a possible D gene is TRBD1 (6 bases). The CDR3 is made up of 15 amino acids. Between the trimmed V and J ends, which lost 3 bases and 2 bases, there was a span of 11 bases. The germline V gene has CDR1 SGHTA and CDR2 FQGNSA. CDR3 residues: CASSLDRTAGNTIYF. For the CDR3, the DNA is TGTGCCAGCAGCTTGGACAGAACAGCTGGAAACACCATATATTTT.

The count of this clone is one. This chain joins TRBV6-6 and TRBJ1-6; D is ambiguous. Per germline, CDR1 MNHNY and CDR2 SVGAGI (reference sequence). Trimming took 5 bases from V and 1 from J, leaving 18 bases between them. The CDR3 contains 18 residues. The CDR3, as DNA: TGTGCCAGCAGTCCCTCAAGCCGAGGGAGATCCTATAATTCACCCCTCCACTTT. It is translated as CASSPSSRGRSYNSPLHF.

In this sample, this clone turned up a few times. V and J are TRBV7-2 and TRBJ2-6; TRBD2 matches 7 bases. J was trimmed by 0 bases and V by 3 bases; bases with no gene match: 2. Germline V gene sequence: CDR1 SGHTA, CDR2 FQGNSA. The CDR3 is 16 residues long. The CDR3 region has the DNA TGTGCCAGCAGCTTGGGGGGGTTCTCTGGGGCCAACGTCCTGACTTTC. Translating it yields CASSLGGFSGANVLTF.

The rearrangement joins TRBV7-3 to TRBJ1-1; 8 bases align to TRBD1. V shed 5 bases, J shed 4 bases, and the junction held 9 bases outside the gene matches. Germline V gives CDR1 SGHTA, CDR2 FQGTGA. This CDR3 spans 15 amino acids. CDR3 bases: TGTGCCAGCAGCCCCTCGGTAGGACAGGGCACTGAAGCTTTCTTT. The encoded protein is CASSPSVGQGTEAFF.

This clone was observed a handful of times. The genes are TRBV6-5 and TRBJ2-7; D possibly corresponds to TRBD2 (5 bases). Trimming stripped 6 bases from V and 4 bases from J, with 10 bases between. The CDR3 has 12 residues. The germline V gene has CDR1 MNHEY and CDR2 SVGAGI. As DNA, the CDR3 is TGTGCCAGCAGGGACTCGCGGTACGAGCAGTACTTC. It yields the protein CASRDSRYEQYF.

This chain connects TRBV3-1 (or the pseudogene TRBV3-2) to TRBJ2-1; TRBD2 might be the D (6 bases). V lost 0 bases, J lost 10 bases, and 13 bases lay in between. The length of the CDR3 is 14 residues. Germline V gives CDR1 LGHDT, CDR2 YNNKEL (reference sequence). The CDR3 is CASSQDSAGNEQFF. The CDR3 DNA sequence: TGTGCCAGCAGCCAAGATAGCGCGGGAAACGAGCAGTTCTTC.

The chain has TRBV5-4 and TRBJ1-1; D is possibly TRBD1 (6 bases). The CDR3 runs to 13 residues. The germline V gene encodes CDR1 SGHNT and CDR2 YYREEE (reference sequence). Trimming took off 4 bases at V and 8 bases at J, with 15 bases between the two ends. The CDR3 DNA reads TGTGCCAGCAGCGAGGACAGACTTGCCGAAGCTTTCTTT. Its translation: CASSEDRLAEAFF.

The rearrangement joins TRBV7-9 to TRBJ2-7, with 7 bases identical to TRBD1. This CDR3 is built from 15 residues. Per the germline V gene, CDR1 is SEHNR and CDR2 is FQNEAQ (reference sequence). With 1 base clipped from V and 2 bases from J, the junction kept 5 bases outside the gene matches. DNA for the CDR3: TGTGCCAGCAGCTTAGTAGGGGGCAGGACCTACGAGCAGTACTTC. It encodes CASSLVGGRTYEQYF.

This clone came up once. V gene TRBV6-4 combines with J gene TRBJ2-1; D gene uncertain. This CDR3 spans 12 amino acids. V was trimmed by 0 bases and J by 8 bases, leaving 5 bases between them. Germline CDR1 MRHNA, CDR2 SNTAGT. The CDR3 DNA follows: TGTGCCAGCAGTGACTCTGGCTATGAGCAGTTCTTC. Translated: CASSDSGYEQFF.

The rearrangement joins TRBV6-5 to TRBJ2-1; 10 positions match TRBD1. Germline-derived CDR1 and CDR2 are MNHEY and SVGAGI. The CDR3 contains 15 residues. Trimming took 6 bases from V and 6 from J; bases not matched to a gene: 8. The CDR3, as DNA: TGTGCCAGCAGAGAGGGACAGGGGTTCGGCAATGAGCAGTTCTTC. Amino acid sequence: CASREGQGFGNEQFF.

This clone was counted only a few times. This chain connects TRBV2 to TRBJ2-7; the D gene is possibly TRBD2 (7 bases). V shed 4 bases and J shed 2 bases, with 15 bases lying between them. Germline V gene sequence: CDR1 SNHLY, CDR2 FYNNEI. The length of the CDR3 is 15 residues. CDR3: CASSGKGGMTYEQYF. CDR3 coding DNA: TGTGCCAGCAGTGGTAAGGGGGGGATGACCTACGAGCAGTACTTC.

This clone was detected only once. This chain uses TRBV4-3 with TRBJ2-4; D is possibly TRBD2 (5 bases). The V and J ends lost 4 bases and 0 bases respectively, with 7 bases between them. This CDR3 region has 14 residues. Germline CDR1 and CDR2: LGHNA and YSLEER. The CDR3: CASSRGLAKNIQYF. CDR3 nucleotide sequence: TGCGCCAGCAGCCGAGGGTTAGCCAAAAACATTCAGTACTTC.

V gene TRBV4-2 combines with J gene TRBJ2-2; 7 bases fit TRBD2. Germline V gives CDR1 LGHNA, CDR2 YNFKEQ. This CDR3 contains 17 residues. V trimming: 1 base; J trimming: 4 bases; junction bases outside the gene matches: 9. CDR3 amino acids: CASSQVEVQRGTGELFF. The CDR3 bases are TGTGCCAGCAGCCAAGTTGAGGTACAGCGGGGCACCGGGGAGCTGTTTTTT.

The chain carries TRBV7-9 and TRBJ2-3; 8 positions agree with TRBD1. The germline gives CDR1 SEHNR, CDR2 FQNEAQ (reference sequence). V shed 7 bases, J shed 4 bases, and the junction held 10 bases outside the gene matches. This CDR3 has 15 amino acids. The CDR3: CASTSSGGRADTQYF. Written as DNA, the CDR3 is TGTGCCAGCACCTCATCAGGGGGCAGGGCAGATACGCAGTATTTT.

The chain employs TRBV6-2 or TRBV6-3 and TRBJ2-7; no firm D call. The ends were cut back, 5 bases at V and 1 base at J, with 12 bases in the middle. This CDR3 has 14 residues. Germline-derived CDR1 and CDR2 are MNHEY and SVGEGT. CDR3 protein: CASSGPIGSYEQYF. The DNA for the CDR3 is TGTGCCAGCAGTGGCCCTATCGGGTCCTACGAGCAGTACTTC.

The J gene is TRBJ1-2, the V gene TRBV12-3 or TRBV12-4, with no clear D. The CDR3 is 12 residues long. V was pared by 3 bases and J by 8 bases, with 10 bases between. CDR3 sequence: CASSFGVGGYTF. For the CDR3, the DNA is TGTGCCAGCAGTTTCGGGGTTGGAGGCTACACCTTC.

With regard to this clone: The sample carries other DNA sequences with the same CDR3. The chain recombines TRBV18 with TRBJ1-2, with 12 nucleotides matching TRBD1. The CDR3 has 14 residues. CDR1 and CDR2 (germline): KGHSH, LQKENI. Trimming removed 3 bases from V and 7 bases from J; junction bases left unmatched: 3. In DNA, the CDR3 is TGTGCCAGCTCACCGGGACAGGGGGCTGCTGGCTACACCTTC. Translating gives CASSPGQGAAGYTF.

This chain links TRBV18 with TRBJ1-6; TRBD1 aligns across 7 bases. Germline CDR1 is KGHSH and CDR2 is LQKENI. The CDR3 consists of 14 residues. The V and J ends lost 4 bases and 8 bases, in that order; junction bases with no gene match: 5. The chain's CDR3 is CASSRDREYSPLHF. The CDR3 DNA follows: TGTGCCAGCTCACGCGACAGGGAATATTCACCCCTCCACTTT.

The CDR3 DNA reads TGTGCCAGCTCTTACAGGGGGCTCGGCAATCAGCCCCAGCATTTT. This translates into CASSYRGLGNQPQHF. The chain employs TRBV27 and TRBJ1-5; 9 bases match TRBD1. V was pared by 8 bases and J by 2 bases, with 7 bases of the junction left unmatched. The CDR3 has 15 residues. CDR1 is MNHEY, CDR2 SMNVEV, per germline (reference sequence).

This clone was counted once. The chain uses TRBV5-1 and TRBJ1-2; 11 nucleotides align to TRBD1. This CDR3 contains 16 residues. From germline, CDR1 is SGHRS and CDR2 YFSETQ. V shed 3 bases and J 1 base; nucleotides not matched to a gene: 5. The CDR3 DNA is TGCGCCAGCAGCTGGTCGGGACAGGGGGGTAACTATGGCTACACCTTC. Protein product: CASSWSGQGGNYGYTF.

This sequence joins TRBV7-9 and TRBJ1-3; D gene ambiguous. The germline CDR1 and CDR2 sequences are SEHNR and FQNEAQ (reference sequence). The length of the CDR3 is 13 residues. V gave up 3 bases and J gave up 5 bases, with 8 bases separating them. CDR3 bases: TGTGCCAGCAGCTTGGGTAGCCGAAACACCATATATTTT. It specifies CASSLGSRNTIYF. Complete variable domain (other parts from reference TRBV7-9 and TRBJ1-3): DTGVSQNPRHKITKRGQNVTFRCDPISEHNRLYWYRQTLGQGPEFLTYFQNEAQLEKSRLLSDRFSAERPKGSFSTLEIQRTEQGDSAMYLCASSLGSRNTIYFGEGSWLTVV.